This TCR beta chain was found in a study of cytomegalovirus exposure and HLA in healthy donors (dated by TCRdb to about 2017). For the study in its entirety: In an earlier analysis of under 600 of the donors, 250 to 350 Gb of sequence data and 117 million unique TCR beta sequences from 150 million to 200 million T cells were reported. Roughly 300 gigabases of sequencing data and 75 million to 85 million unique TCR sequences made up an early release that covered 640 HLA-typed donors. Of the 300 to 450 genotyped donors, about 84% fell in the genetic ancestry cluster associated with self-reported Caucasian donors. The study aimed to test whether signatures of past pathogen exposure could be identified by cataloging public T cell receptors. The study profiled the T cell repertoires of 666 subjects by immunosequencing and related them to cytomegalovirus serostatus. Besides the first cohort of 500 to 700 subjects, a separate validation cohort made up of around 120 different subjects was used. To predict cytomegalovirus infection status, the study combined high-throughput TCR immunosequencing, statistical association of individual TCRs with disease status, and machine learning. A later analysis re-examined previously published TCR beta repertoires from just over 650 donors and added high-resolution HLA genotyping to investigate patterns of TCR occurrence. In the later analysis, no new phenotypic data were used to find candidate immune exposures; instead, reliance was placed on TCR beta sequences and their occurrence across donors. An earlier analysis of several hundred of the donors applied high-throughput TCR beta sequencing to assess whether each TCR beta V gene segment acted as functional or pseudogenic. Donor age, sex, ethnicity and CMV serostatus were compiled together with the repertoire data. A later genetic analysis took genome-wide SNP genotypes for about 65% of the 666 donors and used that subset as a discovery cohort. Every repertoire in the discovery cohort had been generated on one and the same sequencing platform. HLA typing included class I and class II loci at four-digit resolution. The number of donors typed differed by locus, with roughly 629-640 for A, B, C, DRB1 and DQB1, roughly 520 for DQA1, over 600 for DPA1, and around 460 for DPB1. Roughly five DR-DQ haplotypes were handled as single units for association and clustering because linkage in the cohort was strong. On average, around 230,000 unique TCR beta nucleotide sequences were sequenced per donor among a few hundred genotyped donors of the cohort, with roughly a sixth of those sequences being non-productive.

Including the terminal cysteine and phenylalanine, the CDR3 comprises 15 residues. Kept here is only the CDR3 DNA, which spans 45 bases and is read in frame from base 1. V loses 6 bases, J loses 0 bases, and the germline ends lie 14 bases apart. Taken from the germline V gene, the CDR1 and CDR2 loops are MNHNS and SASEGT. The cohort was made up of under 800 healthy bone marrow donors. At the time of sampling, all cohort members were nominally healthy, though unrecorded immune exposures were likely present. The donor was CMV seropositive and was included in the group of 250 to 300 seropositive cohort members. Every donor gave a peripheral blood sample, and the peripheral blood mononuclear cells from that sample were used for TCR beta sequencing. Genomic DNA extraction from the blood cell samples was performed with the Qiagen DNeasy Blood Extraction Kit. To prepare the library, the immunoSEQ multiplex PCR assay was applied. For the multiplex PCR, a mixture combining 60 forward primers for TCR Vbeta segments and 13 reverse primers for TCR Jbeta segments was used. A multiplex PCR assay on genomic DNA amplified the CDR3 region of rearranged TCR beta genes. Amplified TCR beta libraries were sequenced as 87-base-pair reads on the Illumina HiSeq System. Processing in the source paper ran as follows. A later analysis tallied approximately 87 million unique TCR beta chains across the 700 or so repertoires, and approximately 12 million of those chains were shared by two or more donors. To remove PCR and sequencing errors, raw reads were error-corrected and collapsed into unique sequences using a nearest-neighbor algorithm that merged closely related sequences. Alignment of CDR3 sequences to IMGT reference sequences was used to assign V, D and J gene segments. For a sequence to be retained, a match of at least six nucleotides was required to both a V gene segment and a J gene segment. Rearrangements were called productive when the CDR3 lacked stop codons and stayed in frame with V and J; all others were non-productive. CDR3 was defined according to IMGT convention as the region running from the second conserved V-encoded cysteine to the conserved J-encoded phenylalanine. The earlier analysis of a few hundred of the donors excluded sequences that lacked an unambiguous match to a single V gene segment. In an earlier analysis of 500 to 750 of the donors, V segments were called functional above 56.7% productive rearrangements and were called segregating when the between-donor standard deviation exceeded 5%. A statistical classification framework was built to diagnose cytomegalovirus status from the catalog of TCR beta chain sequences. In a later analysis, V and J genes were assigned by comparing TCR nucleotide sequences against IMGT/GENE-DB human TR gene sequences. In a later analysis, CDR3 sequences and most-parsimonious VDJ recombination scenarios were assigned using the TCRdist pipeline. A later analysis defined each TCR beta chain by its CDR3 amino acid sequence plus V-gene family, and excluded reads lacking a unique V-gene family. As a way to deal with suspected cross-contamination and a sequencing artifact, a later analysis dropped hundreds of nucleotide sequences that were highly shared and had low generation probability. A later analysis calculated a clonal expansion index for each public chain from normalized within-repertoire ranks of inferred template counts. A later analysis computed generation probabilities with a VDJ recombination model fitted to out-of-frame rearrangements, and checked the results against IGoR. A later analysis scored TCR-TCR, TCR-HLA and TCR-CMV co-occurrence with hypergeometric tests, applying a repertoire-size bias correction to TCR pairs. False discovery rates were estimated in a later analysis by permuting HLA or CMV assignments 20 times. In a later analysis, co-occurring TCRs were grouped with DBSCAN, and TCRdist sequence similarity was added when clustering was performed within HLA-allele-positive subsets. Repertoires with fewer than 30,000 or more than 120,000 public chains, plus five repertoires with anomalous nucleotide sharing, were excluded from co-occurrence clustering. TCRdb holds this immuneACCESS table with in-frame rearrangements only. Some clones are missing; in checked studies, unresolved V genes explain under half, and the rest has no known cause. V, J and clone size derive from that table, while D and trimming were established from the DNA sequence. Present in this sample are 150,000 to 200,000 clones, roughly 77% of which were seen just once. 4.7% of the sample lies in the top ten.

Study-wide conclusions, independent of this receptor: Across donors, most TCR sequences were observed very rarely, whereas some public TCRs were present in many individuals. The classifier was reported to diagnose cytomegalovirus status with high specificity and sensitivity in both the original cohort and the validation cohort. In a later analysis, HLA-associated TCR beta chains showed more clonal expansion and lower generation probabilities than non-associated chains that were equally common. In a later genetic analysis, fewer N-insertions in productive TCRs were reported among donors in an Asian-associated ancestry cluster than the roughly 640-donor mean. HLA typing was unavailable for some donors at each locus, so association tests used only the typed subset. A cluster of highly shared sequence variants was judged likely to be a technical artifact of the sequencing pipeline. Most CMV-associated TCR beta chains appeared to be HLA-restricted in a later analysis, and the HLA associations seemed to be driven largely by CMV exposure. About 17 rarely observed V segments, including chromosome 9 orphons, were excluded from the earlier analysis of just under 600 of the donors because counts were too low. Linkage disequilibrium might explain the correlated functional status among segregating V segments, but an unknown experimental factor could not be ruled out. Several of the top co-occurrence clusters appeared to be linked to parvovirus B19, influenza, CMV and Epstein-Barr virus, according to a later analysis. A few of the identified cytomegalovirus-associated TCR beta chains were confirmed in vitro to be specific for cytomegalovirus antigens. In a later genetic analysis, a missense DCLRE1C variant was associated with V-gene and J-gene trimming of TCR beta chains, and the association was replicated in an independent cohort. Only TCR beta chains were sequenced in this cohort, and the absence of alpha or paired-chain data limited detectable features. When HLA alleles, especially DR and DQ, strongly co-occurred, attributing TCR associations to individual alleles was difficult. According to a later analysis, TCR association rates differed among HLA loci, with DRB1 alleles showing the most associated TCRs and HLA-C alleles showing the fewest. The authors suggested that the approach could potentially be extended to other disease states and immunological phenotypes. A total of 150 or so TCR beta chains were listed by the study as associated with cytomegalovirus. A further reported finding was that TCR beta sequences accurately predicted the HLA-A and HLA-B alleles for most subjects in the first cohort. Specific HLA alleles were associated with roughly 17,000 TCR beta sequences at a false discovery rate of 0.05 in a later analysis. Roughly uniform sequencing depth across donors was assumed in presence/absence analyses, although this assumption may not hold. For the cohort, immune exposure information was limited to CMV serostatus. Some IMGT-functional V segments, including TRBV6-2 and TRBV6-3, could not be distinguished by the 87-base-pair reads and were therefore excluded. Broadly in line with IMGT annotations, most TCR beta V segments showed up in productive rearrangements about 90% or about 30% of the time in an earlier analysis of a few hundred of the donors.

As concerns this clone: No cognate antigen has been identified for it. No clone much larger than this one lies a single base away; base qualities are absent.

The clonotype was recovered from a man aged 18 to 29 in good health and CMV-seropositive. Recombination linked TRBV6-1 to TRBJ1-1; TRBD1 might be the D gene, on 6 matching bases. Material for sequencing was PBMCs. This receptor carries the CDR3 CASRAGDGLNTEAFF. The sequenced DNA is TGTGCCAGCAGGGCAGGGGACGGCTTGAACACTGAAGCTTTCTTT.